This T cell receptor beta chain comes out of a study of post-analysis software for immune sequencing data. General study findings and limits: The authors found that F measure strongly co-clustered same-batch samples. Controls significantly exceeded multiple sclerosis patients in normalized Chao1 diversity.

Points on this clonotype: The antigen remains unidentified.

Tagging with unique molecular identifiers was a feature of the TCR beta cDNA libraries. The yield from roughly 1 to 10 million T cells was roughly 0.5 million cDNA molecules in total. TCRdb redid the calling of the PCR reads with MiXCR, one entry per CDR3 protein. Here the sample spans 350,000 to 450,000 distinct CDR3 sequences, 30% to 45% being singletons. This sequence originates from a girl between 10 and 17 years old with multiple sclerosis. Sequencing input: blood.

For the CDR3, the DNA is TGTGCCAGCAGCCAAGGGGAGGTAGAGACCCAGTACTTC. Protein product: CASSQGEVETQYF. The chain joins TRBV4-2 to TRBJ2-5; D may be TRBD2 (6 bases). The V and J ends lost 1 base and 4 bases respectively, with 7 bases between them. The germline CDR1 and CDR2 sequences are LGHNA and YNFKEQ. There are 13 residues in the CDR3.